Detailed here is one TCR beta chain. The antigen is not known. This sample is part of a study of shared clonotypes between healthy human individuals. Trimming removed 1 base from V and 2 bases from J, with 9 bases in between. There are 14 residues in the CDR3. Germline CDR1 is GTSNPN and CDR2 is SVGIG (reference sequence). Here immunoSEQ multiplex PCR was the method, and the copy in TCRdb shows in-frame clones only, minus some. The table shows about 1 million clones, with roughly 80% occurring only once. Notes on the study in general: Rarefaction exposed incomplete sorted-subset sequencing despite large depth. The generation probabilities recorded for non-shared clonotypes fell below those of clonotypes shared by all four donors.

The chain carries TRBV30 and TRBJ1-5; D gene ambiguous. The TCR comes from a man aged 18 to 35 in good health. The sequenced sample was memory CD4+ T cells sorted from blood. The subset was: CD45RA-negative fraction. The CDR3 nucleotides read TGTGCCTGGAGTGCACCGGCCGGCAATCAGCCCCAGCATTTT. Translation gives CAWSAPAGNQPQHF.